The following is a T cell receptor (beta chain) sequence with its context. No antigen is known for it. TCRdb fed the 5' RACE reads into MiXCR, producing one record per CDR3 protein. The sample lists under 900,000 distinct CDR3 sequences; 15% to 20% were seen once. This specimen comes from a study of identical twins. Study-level points and caveats: In drawing conclusions, the study used cross-sectional statistical analysis and did not follow the same donors. High-abundance cord blood beta clonotypes had fewer insertions; memory repertoires showed none.

This CDR3 is 16 amino acids long. Germline values: CDR1 SGHNT, CDR2 YENEEA. V lost 4 bases and J 2 bases, leaving 14 bases between the germline ends. The same data also contributed to another study, on T cells expressing NK-cell markers. That work adds: One of the eight sequenced donors was seronegative, whereas the other seven were HCMV-seropositive. In several donors, these clonotypes also led the CD3+CD56-NKG2C+ fraction.

This clonotype was obtained from a young woman in good health. Material for sequencing was PBMCs. This chain links TRBV11-3 with TRBJ2-2; no reliable D call. This chain's CDR3 is CASSSTGPSNTGELFF. CDR3 bases: TGTGCCAGCAGCTCAACTGGTCCCTCTAACACCGGGGAGCTGTTTTTT.